This TCR beta chain derives from a study of blood T cell repertoires in COVID-19. The assay was immunoSEQ multiplex PCR, and TCRdb's table has in-frame clones only and misses some. Of under 25,000 clones listed, 80% to 85% are singletons. This CDR3 has 16 amino acids. Germline-derived CDR1 and CDR2 are SGDLS and YYNGEE. The trim removed 3 bases at V and 2 bases at J, leaving 4 bases unmatched. The sequenced sample consisted of peripheral blood. This chain links TRBV9 with TRBJ2-3; 12 bases agree with TRBD2. The TCR originated in a woman of 80 years or more with acute or convalescent COVID-19. The CDR3 DNA is TGTGCCAGCAGCGGCCGACTAGCGGGGGACACAGATACGCAGTATTTT. Translating it yields CASSGRLAGDTDTQYF.